These T cell receptor beta chains were read from a single sample in a study of cytomegalovirus exposure and HLA in healthy donors. Repertoires were generated with immunoSEQ multiplex PCR, while TCRdb's copy carries only in-frame clones and drops some. The repertoire includes 150,000 to 200,000 clones, roughly 77% of them detected once, and 1.2% sits in the top ten. The sequencing input was PBMCs. These receptors were obtained from a woman under 40 in good health and CMV-seronegative. CDR3s include the opening cysteine and the closing phenylalanine or tryptophan. The order of the fields is clone size, J gene, V gene, D gene, CDR3 DNA, CDR3 protein. A D gene is named only where the DNA matches it firmly. Only some rows state a clone size, as once, few, many or a class for expanded clones.

>NA|TRBJ2-7|TRBV12-5|NA
TGTGCTAGTACTCAAGCAGGCTACGAGCAGTACTTC
CASTQAGYEQYF
>NA|TRBJ1-5|TRBV5-4|TRBD1
TGTGCCAGCAGCCCGGGACAGGTTGGACCCCAGCATTTT
CASSPGQVGPQHF
>few|TRBJ2-1|TRBV5-1|NA
TGCGCCAGCAGCTTGCAAGCGGAGCGGTTCTTC
CASSLQAERFF
>NA|TRBJ1-1|TRBV9|NA
TGTGCCAGCAGCTTCTACACTAATGAAGCTTTCTTT
CASSFYTNEAFF
>once|TRBJ2-3|TRBV7-3|TRBD2
TGTGCCAGCAGCTTAACTAGCGGGGGAGATACGCAGTATTTT
CASSLTSGGDTQYF
>NA|TRBJ2-4|TRBV6-1|NA
TGTGCCAGCAGTGAAAAGGGACTCCTTGGGAACATTCAGTACTTC
CASSEKGLLGNIQYF
>NA|TRBJ2-7|TRBV5-1|NA
TGCGCCAGCAGCTCGGAGGAACACTACTACGAGCAGTACTTC
CASSSEEHYYEQYF
>NA|TRBJ2-3|TRBV30|NA
TGTGCCTGGAGTGTAGGGAGACCAGATACGCAGTATTTT
CAWSVGRPDTQYF
>NA|TRBJ1-5|TRBV18|TRBD1
TGTGCCAGCTCACCAGGAGGGGGCGGGAATCAGCCCCAGCATTTT
CASSPGGGGNQPQHF
>NA|TRBJ1-4|TRBV6-5|NA
TGTGCCAGCACGTATGGGTTCGGGCAGGGTGAAAAACTGTTTTTT
CASTYGFGQGEKLFF
>NA|TRBJ1-3|TRBV9|NA
TGTGCCAGCAGCGTAGCGGGGGTTGATGGAAACACCATATATTTT
CASSVAGVDGNTIYF
>NA|TRBJ1-2|TRBV2|NA
TGTGCCAGCAGTACGTCCGGGAGGTTCTATGGCTACACCTTC
CASSTSGRFYGYTF
>NA|TRBJ2-4|TRBV28|TRBD1
TGTGCCAGCAGTAACACCGGGACAGCGGTAAACATTCAGTACTTC
CASSNTGTAVNIQYF
>NA|TRBJ2-7|TRBV6-5|NA
TGTGCCAGCAGTTACTCCCCAGCGGAGAGAATCTACGAGCAGTACTTC
CASSYSPAERIYEQYF
>NA|TRBJ2-3|TRBV9|NA
TGTGCCAGCAGCGTAGCTTTGGGGCCTAGCACAGATACGCAGTATTTT
CASSVALGPSTDTQYF
>NA|TRBJ2-3|TRBV29-1|NA
TGCAGCGTTAATGAGGGCGACACAGATACGCAGTATTTT
CSVNEGDTDTQYF
>NA|TRBJ2-3|TRBV5-6|NA
TGTGCCAGCAGCTTGCCCGTTACTGATACGCAGTATTTT
CASSLPVTDTQYF
>once|TRBJ2-1|TRBV2|TRBD2
TGTGCCAGTGCGACCGGGACTAGCGGGGTTAATGAGCAGTTCTTC
CASATGTSGVNEQFF
>NA|TRBJ2-5|TRBV6-5|NA
TGTGCCAGCAGTCAAAACACGGGGACCCAGTACTTC
CASSQNTGTQYF
>NA|TRBJ1-5|TRBV7-9|NA
TGTGCCAGCAGCGAACTGGGAGGCAGTGGCAATCAGCCCCAGCATTTT
CASSELGGSGNQPQHF
>NA|TRBJ1-1|TRBV7-3|NA
TGTGCCAGCAGCTTAGGGCACATGAACACTGAAGCTTTCTTT
CASSLGHMNTEAFF
>few|TRBJ2-3|TRBV30|TRBD2
TGTGCCTGGACCGCGGGGGGAAGAGATACGCAGTATTTT
CAWTAGGRDTQYF
>few|TRBJ1-5|TRBV2|NA
TGTGCCAGCAGCCCCGACGGAGGCAATCAGCCCCAGCATTTT
CASSPDGGNQPQHF
>NA|TRBJ2-1|TRBV30|NA
TGTGCCTGGAGTGAATCGTCTCGTCCTCGGGGCAATGAGCAGTTCTTC
CAWSESSRPRGNEQFF
>NA|TRBJ1-1|TRBV28|TRBD1
TGTGCCAGCAGTTCGGGACAGCTGATGAACACTGAAGCTTTCTTT
CASSSGQLMNTEAFF
>few|TRBJ1-6|TRBV4-1|TRBD1
TGCGCCAGCAGCCAGGGACGCCGGGACAGGGAGGCTTCACCCCTCCACTTT
CASSQGRRDREASPLHF
>NA|TRBJ1-1|TRBV7-7|NA
TGTGCCAGCAGCCCGATCCCAGGGAAGAACACTGAAGCTTTCTTT
CASSPIPGKNTEAFF
>NA|TRBJ1-3|TRBV30|TRBD1
TGTGCCGGAGGGACAGGCACAAACACCATATATTTT
CAGGTGTNTIYF
>NA|TRBJ1-5|TRBV11-2|TRBD1
TGTGCCAGCAGCAAGGGGACAGGGATATCTAGCAATCAGCCCCAGCATTTT
CASSKGTGISSNQPQHF
>NA|TRBJ1-1|TRBV10-2|NA
TGCGCCAGCAGGTCCACGGGGGGCACTGAAGCTTTCTTT
CASRSTGGTEAFF
>few|TRBJ1-1|TRBV11-3|NA
TGTGCCAGCAGCTTACGGGGAGCGAACACTGAAGCTTTCTTT
CASSLRGANTEAFF
>few|TRBJ2-7|TRBV18|NA
TGTGCCAGCCCCCTGCCCCTAAGGCGGTGTTCCTACGAGCAGTACTTC
CASPLPLRRCSYEQYF
>NA|TRBJ2-2|TRBV28|TRBD2
TGTGCCAGCAGTTTGTCGGGAGGGACATCGAACACCGGGGAGCTGTTTTTT
CASSLSGGTSNTGELFF
>NA|TRBJ2-3|TRBV5-6|NA
TGTGCCAGCAGCTTGGGTCGGGATCTGGGTACGCAGTATTTT
CASSLGRDLGTQYF
>NA|TRBJ1-2|TRBV6-5|NA
TGTGCCAGCAGTGACCGGGGGGCGAGTGGCTACACCTTC
CASSDRGASGYTF
>NA|TRBJ1-4|TRBV7-2|TRBD1
TGTGCCAGCAGCTCCCCGACAGGGCTGAATGAAAAACTGTTTTTT
CASSSPTGLNEKLFF
>NA|TRBJ2-3|TRBV7-3|NA
TGTGCCAGCAGCTTACGAAGCGGTGGCACAGATACGCAGTATTTT
CASSLRSGGTDTQYF
>NA|TRBJ2-7|TRBV7-2|NA
TGTGCCAGCAGCTTAAGTTCTGGGCAGGCGACCTACGAGCAGTACTTC
CASSLSSGQATYEQYF
>NA|TRBJ1-4|TRBV19|NA
TGTGCCAGTAGTATCCCCCGGGGAGGGGGAGAAGAAAAACTGTTTTTT
CASSIPRGGGEEKLFF
>NA|TRBJ2-7|TRBV28|TRBD2
TGTGCCAGCAGTTCCCTCGGGACTAGCGGGGGTTACGAGCAGTACTTC
CASSSLGTSGGYEQYF
>NA|TRBJ1-4|TRBV6-5|TRBD1
TGTGCCAGCAGTTACTCGACAGGGAGTAAACTGTTTTTT
CASSYSTGSKLFF
>many|TRBJ2-7|TRBV10-3|NA
TGTGCCATCAGTGAGTTGGGGGGGGCTAGGGAGCAGTACTTC
CAISELGGAREQYF
>few|TRBJ2-7|TRBV6-1|NA
TGTGCCAGCGTTTTTAACGAGCAGTACTTC
CASVFNEQYF
>NA|TRBJ2-3|TRBV14|TRBD2
TGTGCCAGCAGCTCACTAGCGGGGGGGCCAGGAGATACGCAGTATTTT
CASSSLAGGPGDTQYF
>NA|TRBJ1-2|TRBV20-1|NA
TGCAGTGGTCGTATCAGGGATGGCTACACCTTC
CSGRIRDGYTF
>NA|TRBJ1-1|TRBV5-1|NA
TGCGCCAGCAGCTTGGGTGGAGGGAACACTGAAGCTTTCTTT
CASSLGGGNTEAFF
>NA|TRBJ1-2|TRBV5-6|TRBD1
TGTGCCAGCAGCTTGGTCGGGACAGGGAGACATGGCTACACCTTC
CASSLVGTGRHGYTF
>once|TRBJ1-5|TRBV5-1|NA
TGCGCCAGCAGCCAGGACAGTATGGGCAATCAGCCCCAGCATTTT
CASSQDSMGNQPQHF
>once|TRBJ2-5|TRBV28|TRBD2
TGTGCCAGCAGTTCCCGGCTCGGGGGGTACCAAGAGACCCAGTACTTC
CASSSRLGGYQETQYF
>NA|TRBJ2-5|TRBV5-1|NA
TGCGCCAGCAGCTTGGGGCCCCGAGAGACCCAGTACTTC
CASSLGPRETQYF
>NA|TRBJ1-2|TRBV7-9|TRBD1
TGTGCCAGCAGGGACACAGGGGGTCAGGATGGCTACACCTTC
CASRDTGGQDGYTF
>NA|TRBJ1-2|TRBV5-1|NA
TGCGCCAGCAGCTTGGCCGTCGGCCGGGACTATGGCTACACCTTC
CASSLAVGRDYGYTF